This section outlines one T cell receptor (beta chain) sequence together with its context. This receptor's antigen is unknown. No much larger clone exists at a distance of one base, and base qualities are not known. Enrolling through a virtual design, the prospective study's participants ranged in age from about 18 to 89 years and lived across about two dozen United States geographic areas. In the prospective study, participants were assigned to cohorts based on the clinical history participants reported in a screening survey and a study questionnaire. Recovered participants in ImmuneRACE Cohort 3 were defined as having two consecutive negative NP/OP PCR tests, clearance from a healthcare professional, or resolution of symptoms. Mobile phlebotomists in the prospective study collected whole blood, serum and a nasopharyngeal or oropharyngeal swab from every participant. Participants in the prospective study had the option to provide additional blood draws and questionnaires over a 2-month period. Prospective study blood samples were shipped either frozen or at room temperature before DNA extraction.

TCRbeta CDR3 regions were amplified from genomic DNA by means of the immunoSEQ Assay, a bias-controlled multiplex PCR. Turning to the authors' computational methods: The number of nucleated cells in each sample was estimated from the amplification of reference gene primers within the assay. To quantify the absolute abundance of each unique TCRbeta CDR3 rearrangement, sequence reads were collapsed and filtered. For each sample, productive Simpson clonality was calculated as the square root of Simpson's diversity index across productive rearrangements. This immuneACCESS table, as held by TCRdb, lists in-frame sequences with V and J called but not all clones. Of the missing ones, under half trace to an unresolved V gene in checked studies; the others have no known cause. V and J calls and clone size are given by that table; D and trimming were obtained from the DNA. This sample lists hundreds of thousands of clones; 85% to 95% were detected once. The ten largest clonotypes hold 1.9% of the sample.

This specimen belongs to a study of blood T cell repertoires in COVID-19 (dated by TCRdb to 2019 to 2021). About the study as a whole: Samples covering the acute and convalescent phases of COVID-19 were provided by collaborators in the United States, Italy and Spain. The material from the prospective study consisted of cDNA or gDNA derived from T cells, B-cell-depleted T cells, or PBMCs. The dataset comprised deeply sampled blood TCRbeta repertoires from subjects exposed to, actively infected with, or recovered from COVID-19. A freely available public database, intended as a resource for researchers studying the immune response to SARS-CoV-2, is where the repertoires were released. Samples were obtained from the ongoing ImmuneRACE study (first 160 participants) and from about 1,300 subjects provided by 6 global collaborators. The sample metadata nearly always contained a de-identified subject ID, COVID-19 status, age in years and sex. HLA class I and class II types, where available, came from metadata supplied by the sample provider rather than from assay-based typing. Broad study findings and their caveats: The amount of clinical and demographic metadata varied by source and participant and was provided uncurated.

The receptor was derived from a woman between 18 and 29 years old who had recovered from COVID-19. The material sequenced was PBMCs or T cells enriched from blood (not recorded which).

The DNA sequence reads TGCGCCAGCAGCACAGGGACTAGCGGGAGGGAATACAATGAGCAGTTCTTC. This is translated as CASSTGTSGREYNEQFF. The V and J genes are TRBV5-1 and TRBJ2-1; TRBD2 agrees with 16 junctional bases. CDR1 and CDR2 are drawn from the germline V gene: SGHRS, YFSETQ. The junction shows trimming of 4 bases on V and 4 bases on J, and the gene matches do not reach 5 bases of it. The CDR3 has 17 amino acids, counting the end cysteine and phenylalanine. Only the CDR3 region is kept as DNA, spanning 51 bases read in frame from base 1.